This T cell receptor beta chain was identified in a study of cytomegalovirus exposure and HLA in healthy donors. Overall study findings and caveats: In vitro experiments confirmed that three CMV-associated chains were specific for CMV antigens.

Note on this clone: The antigen is not known.

PCR primers comprised 60 Vbeta and 13 Jbeta primers. This table comes from immunoSEQ multiplex PCR, and its TCRdb copy is limited to in-frame clones, with some not included. The sample includes some 200,000 clones, 60% to 80% of them seen just once. CDR1 is LGHNA and CDR2 is YSLEER in the germline V gene. Deletions cut 0 bases from V and 8 bases from J, with 13 bases between. There are 15 residues in the CDR3. This clonotype was sampled from a middle-aged man in good health and CMV-seronegative. J is TRBJ1-4 and V is TRBV4-3, with a tentative D call TRBD1 (6 bases). Sequencing input: PBMCs. The CDR3 sequence is CASSQDPQGWEKLFF. The CDR3 region has the DNA TGCGCCAGCAGCCAAGATCCCCAGGGGTGGGAAAAACTGTTTTTT.